A selection of T cell receptor beta chains follows, all from one sample in a study of T cells after yellow fever vaccination. TCRdb redid the calling of the 5' RACE reads with MiXCR, one entry per CDR3 protein. The sample contains some 340,000 distinct CDR3 sequences, approximately 4% of which appear only once. The source material was PBMCs, sampled 5 days after the yellow fever booster vaccination. Receptor source: a man aged 18 to 29 who received the YFV17D yellow fever vaccine. Both conserved end residues are trimmed from each CDR3. The order of the fields is V gene, J gene, D gene, CDR3 protein. D genes are given only for firm matches.

TRBV5-1,TRBJ2-2,TRBD1,ASTNRGPGTGELF
TRBV20-1,TRBJ1-2,TRBD1,SARQTGTGRDYGYT
TRBV28,TRBJ2-7,TRBD1,ASSLGSGTGGYEQY
TRBV5-1,TRBJ2-3,-,ASNRRDRHTDTQY
TRBV7-9,TRBJ2-5,-,ASSLVTSVQETQY
TRBV4-1,TRBJ1-5,TRBD1,ASSQGDRGSNQPQH
TRBV6-5,TRBJ2-1,-,ASSNRVYNEQF
TRBV7-2,TRBJ1-4,TRBD1,ASKKGAYEKLF
TRBV4-2,TRBJ1-1,TRBD1,ASRIQGDTEAF
TRBV4-1,TRBJ2-5,-,ASSQVGGRETQY
TRBV2,TRBJ1-2,-,ASRAGSAANYGYT
TRBV18,TRBJ2-2,TRBD1,ASSKGTGNTGELF
TRBV5-1,TRBJ2-2,-,ASSFIGGDSTGELF
TRBV3-1,TRBJ2-5,-,ASSHPRGRGVETQY
TRBV6-2/TRBV6-3,TRBJ2-5,-,ASRTASGTQY
TRBV6-5,TRBJ1-5,-,ASSYYSTPDQPQH
TRBV12-3/TRBV12-4,TRBJ1-1,-,ASSTSDNTEAF
TRBV27,TRBJ1-1,-,ASSLGVHTEAF
TRBV30,TRBJ2-6,-,AWIRQASGSGANVLT
TRBV27,TRBJ1-2,-,ASIPPGGDYGYT
TRBV2,TRBJ1-6,TRBD1,ASRGTGSPLH
TRBV20-1,TRBJ1-1,-,SARAGMAEAF
TRBV7-8,TRBJ1-6,TRBD1,ASSAPAGQGIFSPLH
TRBV5-1,TRBJ2-5,-,ASSLTGAQETQY
TRBV18,TRBJ2-4,TRBD1,ASSPQGGRSDIQY
TRBV11-2,TRBJ2-1,TRBD2,ASSSVTSGGYEQF
TRBV24-1,TRBJ2-5,TRBD2,ATSLAGEETQY
TRBV7-9,TRBJ2-2,-,ASSRELF
TRBV12-3/TRBV12-4,TRBJ1-5,TRBD1,ASSLDRGLQPQH
TRBV3-1,TRBJ2-5,TRBD2,ASSQVSLAVGETQY
TRBV6-2/TRBV6-3,TRBJ2-3,-,ASRFRSSLGTDTQY
TRBV20-1,TRBJ2-2,TRBD2,SARDDGGGSFGELF